This T cell receptor beta chain was documented in a study of blood T cell repertoires in COVID-19. Study summary: The origin of the acute and convalescent COVID-19 samples was the United States, Italy and Spain. T cells, B-cell-depleted T cells, or PBMCs provided the cDNA or gDNA that served as material.

In the original workflow: Amplification with reference gene primers provided the estimates of nucleated cell counts. Sequencing used immunoSEQ multiplex PCR; TCRdb keeps in-frame clones, though not all of them. That table gives V, J and clone size, and the DNA gave D and trimming. The sample yields approximately 110,000 clones, 85% to 90% seen once. This clone was observed a single time. The CDR3 loop spans 14 amino acids. CDR1 is LNHDA and CDR2 is SQIVND in the germline V gene (reference sequence). Trimming stripped 3 bases from V and 5 bases from J, with 13 bases between. The TCR sequence derives from a woman older than 75 with acute or convalescent COVID-19. The specimen was peripheral blood. The rearrangement joins TRBV19 to TRBJ1-1; a weak D match, TRBD1 (5 bases). CDR3 DNA: TGTGCCAGTAGTATGGGTTCGGGGGGGACTGAAGCTTTCTTT. Residues: CASSMGSGGTEAFF. The whole variable domain, filled in from reference TRBV19 and TRBJ1-1, reads DGGITQSPKYLFRKEGQNVTLSCEQNLNHDAMYWYRQDPGQGLRLIYYSQIVNDFQKGDIAEGYSVSREKKESFPLTVTSAQKNPTAFYLCASSMGSGGTEAFFGQGTRLTVV.